This T cell receptor beta chain was found in a study of T cells in Graves' hyperthyroidism and ophthalmopathy. In this sample, this clonotype turned up many times. What was amplified from RNA transcripts were TCR beta CDR3 regions. Researchers ran a first-round RT-PCR on the TCR CDR3 using the HTBI primer set. TCRdb processed the multiplex PCR reads anew with MiXCR; each CDR3 protein has one entry. The repertoire holds around 530,000 distinct CDR3 sequences, with approximately 17% as singletons. Trimming removed 4 bases from V and 0 bases from J; junction bases left unmatched: 4. Germline V gene data show CDR1 as MNHEY and CDR2 as SMNVEV (reference sequence). This CDR3 contains 15 residues.

The source of this sequence is a woman aged 18-29 years with Graves' ophthalmopathy. This chain links TRBV27 with TRBJ2-5, with 8 bases identical to TRBD1. Specimen: blood. CDR3 DNA: TGTGCCAGCAGTTCGGGACAGGAGTACCAAGAGACCCAGTACTTC. Protein sequence: CASSSGQEYQETQYF.